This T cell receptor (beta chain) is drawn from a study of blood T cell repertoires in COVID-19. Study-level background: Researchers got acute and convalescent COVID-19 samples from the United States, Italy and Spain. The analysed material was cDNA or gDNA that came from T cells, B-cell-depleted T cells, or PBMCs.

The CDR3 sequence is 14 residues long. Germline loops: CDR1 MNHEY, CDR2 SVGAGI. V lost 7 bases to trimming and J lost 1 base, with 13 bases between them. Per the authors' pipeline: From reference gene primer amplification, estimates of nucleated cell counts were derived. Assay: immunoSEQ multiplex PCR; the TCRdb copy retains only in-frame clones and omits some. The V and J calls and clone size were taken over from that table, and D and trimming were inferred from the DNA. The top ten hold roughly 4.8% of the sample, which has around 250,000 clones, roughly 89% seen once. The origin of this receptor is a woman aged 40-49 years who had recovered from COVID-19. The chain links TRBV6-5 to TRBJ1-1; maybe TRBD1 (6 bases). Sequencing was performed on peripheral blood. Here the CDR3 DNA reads TGTGCCAGCACCCCGGGAGGGGGGAACACTGAAGCTTTCTTT. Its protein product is CASTPGGGNTEAFF.